Presented here are 10 T cell receptor beta chains from one specimen sequenced in a study of blood T cell repertoires in COVID-19. The table came from immunoSEQ multiplex PCR; TCRdb's copy has only in-frame clones and leaves some out. Found here are approximately 260,000 clones, around four fifths of them singletons; the top ten hold 3.5% to 5.5%. Sequenced material: peripheral blood. These receptors came from a man in his 60s who had recovered from COVID-19.

V gene TRBV19 combines with J gene TRBJ1-2; 7 nucleotides align to TRBD1. The CDR3 has 15 residues. CDR1 LNHDA and CDR2 SQIVND come from the germline V gene (reference sequence). J was trimmed by 2 bases and V by 5 bases; bases with no gene match: 8. The CDR3 DNA reads TGTGCCAGTAGTCAACGGCGGGACAGCAACTATGGCTACACCTTC. It specifies CASSQRRDSNYGYTF.

The rearrangement joins TRBV2 to TRBJ1-6, with 7 nucleotides matching TRBD1. CDR1 and CDR2 (germline): SNHLY, FYNNEI. This CDR3 contains 15 residues. After removal of 11 bases from V and 2 bases from J, the junction contained 9 bases not matched to a gene. CDR3 sequence: CAGSSGQAYNSPLHF. The CDR3 bases are TGTGCCGGTAGTTCCGGACAGGCCTATAATTCACCCCTCCACTTT.

This clone was found a few times. V and J are TRBV18 and TRBJ2-7; TRBD2 might be the D (6 bases). Deletions cut 2 bases from V and 0 bases from J, with 11 bases between. Germline V gene lookup returns CDR1 KGHSH and CDR2 LQKENI. This CDR3 is built from 15 residues. The CDR3 reads CASSPRRADSYEQYF. As DNA, the CDR3 is TGTGCCAGCTCACCAAGGAGGGCAGACTCCTACGAGCAGTACTTC. Full variable domain (outside the CDR3, taken from reference TRBV18 and TRBJ2-7): NAGVMQNPRHLVRRRGQEARLRCSPMKGHSHVYWYRQLPEEGLKFMVYLQKENIIDESGMPKERFSAEFPKEGPSILRIQQVVRGDSAAYFCASSPRRADSYEQYFGPGTRLTVT.

The CDR3 loop is CASSPTSGGTDTQYF. CDR3 bases: TGTGCCAGCAGCCCGACTAGCGGGGGCACAGATACGCAGTATTTT. This chain connects TRBV7-9 to TRBJ2-3; 11 positions match TRBD2. The germline V gene has CDR1 SEHNR and CDR2 FQNEAQ (reference sequence). V trimming: 5 bases; J trimming: 1 base; junction bases outside the gene matches: 2. The CDR3 length is 15 residues.

This rearrangement joins TRBV5-1 to TRBJ2-1; D is uncertain. Germline V gives CDR1 SGHRS, CDR2 YFSETQ. CDR3 length: 15 residues. V lost 3 bases to trimming and J lost 0 bases, with 10 bases between them. CDR3 sequence: CASSSVGFSYNEQFF. The CDR3 coding sequence is TGCGCCAGCAGCTCTGTCGGGTTCTCCTACAATGAGCAGTTCTTC.

V and J are TRBV20-1 and TRBJ2-3; D is undetermined. The CDR3 contains 11 residues. Looked up from germline, CDR1 is DFQATT and CDR2 is SNEGSKA (reference sequence). The germline V and J ends were trimmed by 5 bases and 0 bases, with 3 bases remaining between them. The CDR3 here is CSALSTDTQYF. The DNA for the CDR3 is TGCAGTGCTCTTAGCACAGATACGCAGTATTTT.

This sequence joins TRBV13 and TRBJ2-7; D may be TRBD1 (6 bases). Germline CDR1 reads PRHDT; CDR2 reads FYEKMQ (reference sequence). V was clipped by 6 bases and J by 3 bases, with 18 bases between them. CDR3 length: 15 residues. The CDR3 nucleotides are TGTGCCAGCAGGCGAACAGGGTCTAAAGGCTACGAGCAGTACTTC. This translates into CASRRTGSKGYEQYF.

V is TRBV27 and J is TRBJ2-6; the D gene is possibly TRBD2 (7 bases). The CDR3 has 18 residues. Germline lookup yields CDR1 MNHEY and CDR2 SMNVEV (reference sequence). Trimming left V 6 bases short and J 1 base short, with 19 bases between. The CDR3 DNA follows: TGTGCCAGCAGCGCCCCCCGGGGAGGGGGTTCTGGGGCCAACGTCCTGACTTTC. It specifies CASSAPRGGGSGANVLTF. The variable domain in full, with the rest retrieved from reference TRBV27 and TRBJ2-6, is EAQVTQNPRYLITVTGKKLTVTCSQNMNHEYMSWYRQDPGLGLRQIYYSMNVEVTDKGDVPEGYKVSRKEKRNFPLILESPSPNQTSLYFCASSAPRGGGSGANVLTFGAGSRLTVL.

This clone was detected once. The genes are TRBV29-1 and TRBJ2-1; D perhaps matches TRBD2 (5 bases). From germline, CDR1 is SQVTM and CDR2 ANQGSEA. Between the trimmed V and J ends, which lost 7 bases and 0 bases, there was a span of 10 bases. This CDR3 is 13 amino acids long. Written as DNA, the CDR3 is TGCAGCGGCGAGGGTAGCTCCTACAATGAGCAGTTCTTC. Translating gives CSGEGSSYNEQFF.

The chain recombines TRBV24-1 with TRBJ2-3, with D possibly TRBD2 on 5 matching bases. V was pared by 3 bases and J by 5 bases, with 17 bases between. CDR3 length: 16 residues. CDR1 is KGHDR and CDR2 is SFDVKD in the germline V gene. CDR3 protein: CATSDARGIRGDTQYF. DNA of the CDR3: TGTGCCACCAGTGATGCCCGGGGTATACGAGGAGATACGCAGTATTTT.